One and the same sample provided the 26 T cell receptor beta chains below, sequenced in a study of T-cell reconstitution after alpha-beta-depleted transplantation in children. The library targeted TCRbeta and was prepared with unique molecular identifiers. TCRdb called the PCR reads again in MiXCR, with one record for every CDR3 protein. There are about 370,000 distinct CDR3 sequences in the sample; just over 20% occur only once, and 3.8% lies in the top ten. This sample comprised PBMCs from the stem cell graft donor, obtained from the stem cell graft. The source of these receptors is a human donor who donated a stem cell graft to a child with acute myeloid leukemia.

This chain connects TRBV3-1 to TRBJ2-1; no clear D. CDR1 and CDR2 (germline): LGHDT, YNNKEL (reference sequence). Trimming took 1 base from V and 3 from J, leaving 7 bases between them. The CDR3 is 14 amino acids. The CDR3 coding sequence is TGTGCCAGCAGCCAAGTGTCAGGCTACAATGAGCAGTTCTTC. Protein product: CASSQVSGYNEQFF.

CDR3 nucleotide sequence: TGTGCCAGCAGTTCCCAAGGCCCTTGGGGCGAAAAACTGTTTTTT. Translation: CASSSQGPWGEKLFF. The chain employs TRBV12-3 or TRBV12-4 and TRBJ1-4, with D possibly TRBD1 on 5 matching bases. V dropped 4 bases and J dropped 8 bases, with 17 bases sitting between them. The CDR3 covers 15 residues.

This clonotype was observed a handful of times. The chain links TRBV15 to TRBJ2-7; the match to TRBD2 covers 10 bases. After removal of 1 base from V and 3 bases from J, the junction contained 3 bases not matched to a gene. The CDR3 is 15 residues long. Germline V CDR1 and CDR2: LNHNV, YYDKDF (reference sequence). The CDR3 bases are TGTGCCACCAGCAGAGTACTAGCGGGAAACTACGAGCAGTACTTC. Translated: CATSRVLAGNYEQYF.

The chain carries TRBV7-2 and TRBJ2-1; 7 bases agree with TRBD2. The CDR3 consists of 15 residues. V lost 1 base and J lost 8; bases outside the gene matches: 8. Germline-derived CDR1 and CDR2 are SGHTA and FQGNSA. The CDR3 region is CASSLVPRESYEQFF. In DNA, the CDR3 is TGTGCCAGCAGCTTAGTGCCGCGGGAGAGCTATGAGCAGTTCTTC. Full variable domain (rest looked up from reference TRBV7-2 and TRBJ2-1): GAGVSQSPSNKVTEKGKDVELRCDPISGHTALYWYRQSLGQGLEFLIYFQGNSAPDKSGLPSDRFSAERTGGSVSTLTIQRTQQEDSAVYLCASSLVPRESYEQFFGPGTRLTVL.

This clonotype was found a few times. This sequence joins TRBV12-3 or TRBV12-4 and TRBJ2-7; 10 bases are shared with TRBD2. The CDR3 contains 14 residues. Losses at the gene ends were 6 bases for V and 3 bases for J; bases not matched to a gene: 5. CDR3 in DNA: TGTGCCAGCAGCGTACTAGCGGGACACTACGAGCAGTACTTC. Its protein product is CASSVLAGHYEQYF.

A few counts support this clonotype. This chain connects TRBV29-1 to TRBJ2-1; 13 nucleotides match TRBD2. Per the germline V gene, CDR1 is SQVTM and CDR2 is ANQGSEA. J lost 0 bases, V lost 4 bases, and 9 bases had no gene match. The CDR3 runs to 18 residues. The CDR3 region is CSVGHGLAGDSSYNEQFF. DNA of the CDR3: TGCAGCGTTGGGCACGGACTAGCGGGAGATTCCTCCTACAATGAGCAGTTCTTC.

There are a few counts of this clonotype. CDR3 in DNA: TGTGCCAGCAGCTTACATGGCGGGAGTCCCCATGAGCAGTTCTTC. Its translation: CASSLHGGSPHEQFF. This chain connects TRBV7-2 to TRBJ2-1; 7 bases agree with TRBD2. Germline V CDR1 and CDR2: SGHTA, FQGNSA. After removal of 2 bases from V and 8 bases from J, the junction contained 9 bases not matched to a gene. This CDR3 comprises 15 residues.

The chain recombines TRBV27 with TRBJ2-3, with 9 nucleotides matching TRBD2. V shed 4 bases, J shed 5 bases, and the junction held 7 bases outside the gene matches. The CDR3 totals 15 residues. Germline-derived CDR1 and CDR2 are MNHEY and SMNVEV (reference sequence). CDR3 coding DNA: TGTGCCAGCAGTTCTGGGACTAGCCGGATAGATACGCAGTATTTT. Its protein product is CASSSGTSRIDTQYF.

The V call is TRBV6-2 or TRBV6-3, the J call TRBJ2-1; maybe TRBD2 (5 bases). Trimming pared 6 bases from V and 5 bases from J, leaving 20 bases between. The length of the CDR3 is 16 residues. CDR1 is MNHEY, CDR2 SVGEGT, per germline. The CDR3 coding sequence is TGTGCCAGCAGCTACCCCTCCGGGAAGGGTCACAATGAGCAGTTCTTC. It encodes CASSYPSGKGHNEQFF.

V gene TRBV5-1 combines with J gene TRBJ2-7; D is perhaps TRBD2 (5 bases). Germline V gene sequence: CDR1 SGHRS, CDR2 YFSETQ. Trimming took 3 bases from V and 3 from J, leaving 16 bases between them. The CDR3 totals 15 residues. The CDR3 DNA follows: TGCGCCAGCAGCTCGGTCGGGGATTCGGGCTACGAGCAGTACTTC. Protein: CASSSVGDSGYEQYF.

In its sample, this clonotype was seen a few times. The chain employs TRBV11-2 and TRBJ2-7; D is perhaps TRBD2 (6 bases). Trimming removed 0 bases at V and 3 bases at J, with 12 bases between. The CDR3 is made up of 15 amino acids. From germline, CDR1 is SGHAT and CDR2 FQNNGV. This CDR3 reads CASSLDRGGVYEQYF. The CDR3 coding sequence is TGTGCCAGCAGCTTAGATAGGGGAGGCGTCTACGAGCAGTACTTC.

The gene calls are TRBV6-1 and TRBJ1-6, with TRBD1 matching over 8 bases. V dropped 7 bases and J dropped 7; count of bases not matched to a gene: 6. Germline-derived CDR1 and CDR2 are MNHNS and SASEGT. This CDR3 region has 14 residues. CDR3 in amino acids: CASIQTGGNSPLHF. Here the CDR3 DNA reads TGTGCCAGCATCCAAACAGGGGGGAATTCACCCCTCCACTTT.

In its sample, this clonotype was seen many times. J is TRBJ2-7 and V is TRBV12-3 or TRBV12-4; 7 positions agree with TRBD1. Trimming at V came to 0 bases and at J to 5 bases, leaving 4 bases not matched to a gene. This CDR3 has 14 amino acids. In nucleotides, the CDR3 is TGTGCCAGCAGTTTAGCAAGAGGGGGCCACGAGCAGTACTTC. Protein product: CASSLARGGHEQYF.

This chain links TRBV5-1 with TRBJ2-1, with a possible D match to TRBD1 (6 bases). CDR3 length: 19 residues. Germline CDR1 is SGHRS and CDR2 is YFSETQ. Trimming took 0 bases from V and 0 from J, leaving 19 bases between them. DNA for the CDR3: TGCGCCAGCAGCTTGGGACTCCGACAGGTTGGCGTCTCCTACAATGAGCAGTTCTTC. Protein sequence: CASSLGLRQVGVSYNEQFF.

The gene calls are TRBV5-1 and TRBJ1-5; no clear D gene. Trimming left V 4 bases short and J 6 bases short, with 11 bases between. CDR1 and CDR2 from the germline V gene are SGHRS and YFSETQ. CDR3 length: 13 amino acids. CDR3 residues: CASSPLAGQPQHF. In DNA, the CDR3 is TGCGCCAGCAGCCCCCTCGCGGGTCAGCCCCAGCATTTT.

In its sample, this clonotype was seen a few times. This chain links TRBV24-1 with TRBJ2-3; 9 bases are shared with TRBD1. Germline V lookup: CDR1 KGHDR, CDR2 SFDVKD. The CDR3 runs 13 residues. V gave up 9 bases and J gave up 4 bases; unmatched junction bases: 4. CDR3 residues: CATWDRVADTQYF. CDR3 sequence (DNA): TGTGCCACCTGGGACAGGGTTGCAGATACGCAGTATTTT.

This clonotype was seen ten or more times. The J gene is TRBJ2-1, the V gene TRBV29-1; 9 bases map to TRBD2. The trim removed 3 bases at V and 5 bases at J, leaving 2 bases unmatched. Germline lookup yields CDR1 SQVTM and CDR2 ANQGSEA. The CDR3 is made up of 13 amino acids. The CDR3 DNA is TGCAGCGTTGACGGACTAGCGAACAATGAGCAGTTCTTC. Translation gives CSVDGLANNEQFF.

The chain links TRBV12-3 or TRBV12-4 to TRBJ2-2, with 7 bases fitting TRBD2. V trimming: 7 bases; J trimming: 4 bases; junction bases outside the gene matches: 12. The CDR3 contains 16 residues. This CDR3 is CASTPRAGVSTGELFF. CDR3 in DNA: TGTGCCAGCACCCCACGGGCGGGAGTCAGCACCGGGGAGCTGTTTTTT.

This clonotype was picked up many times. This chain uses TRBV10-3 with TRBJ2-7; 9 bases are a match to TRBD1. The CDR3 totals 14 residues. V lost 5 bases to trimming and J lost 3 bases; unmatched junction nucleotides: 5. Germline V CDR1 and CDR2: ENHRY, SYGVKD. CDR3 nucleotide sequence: TGTGCCATCAGTCTTTCGACAGGGGGCTACGAGCAGTACTTC. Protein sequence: CAISLSTGGYEQYF.

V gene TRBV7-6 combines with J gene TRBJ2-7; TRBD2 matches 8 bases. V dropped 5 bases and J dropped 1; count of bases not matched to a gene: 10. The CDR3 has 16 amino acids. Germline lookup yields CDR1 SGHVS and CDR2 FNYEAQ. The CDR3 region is CASSKRSGNPSYEQYF. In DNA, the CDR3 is TGTGCCAGCAGCAAACGTAGCGGGAACCCGTCCTACGAGCAGTACTTC.

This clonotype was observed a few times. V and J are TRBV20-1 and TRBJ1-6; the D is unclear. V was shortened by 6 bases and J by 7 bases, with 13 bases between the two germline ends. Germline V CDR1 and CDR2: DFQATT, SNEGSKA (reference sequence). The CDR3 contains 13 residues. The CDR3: CSARPGGNSPLHF. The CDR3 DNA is TGCAGTGCCCGACCGGGCGGAAATTCACCCCTCCACTTT.

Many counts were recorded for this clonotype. The CDR3 spells CASIGEPYEQYF. The CDR3 nucleotides read TGTGCCAGCATCGGGGAGCCCTACGAGCAGTACTTC. The gene calls are TRBV6-5 and TRBJ2-7, with D possibly matching TRBD2 (5 bases). The length of the CDR3 is 12 residues. The germline CDR1 and CDR2 sequences are MNHEY and SVGAGI. V gave up 7 bases and J gave up 2 bases, with 9 bases separating them.

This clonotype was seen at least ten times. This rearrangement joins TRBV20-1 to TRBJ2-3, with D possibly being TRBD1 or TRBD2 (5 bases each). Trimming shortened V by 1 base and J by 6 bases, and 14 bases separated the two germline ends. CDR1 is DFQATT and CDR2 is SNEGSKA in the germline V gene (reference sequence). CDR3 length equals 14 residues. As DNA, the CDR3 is TGCAGTGCTAGAGGGGACCCAGCCATGGATACGCAGTATTTT. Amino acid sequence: CSARGDPAMDTQYF.

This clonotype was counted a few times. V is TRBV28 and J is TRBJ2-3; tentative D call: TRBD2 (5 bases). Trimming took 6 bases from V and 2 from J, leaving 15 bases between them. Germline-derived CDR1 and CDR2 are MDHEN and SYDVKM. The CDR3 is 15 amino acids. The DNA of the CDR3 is TGTGCCAGCAGGATAGGACTGTACAACACAGATACGCAGTATTTT. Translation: CASRIGLYNTDTQYF.

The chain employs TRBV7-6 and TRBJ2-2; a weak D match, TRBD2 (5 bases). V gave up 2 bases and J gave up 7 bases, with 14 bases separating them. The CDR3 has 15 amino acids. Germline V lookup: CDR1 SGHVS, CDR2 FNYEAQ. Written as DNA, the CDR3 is TGTGCCAGCAGCTTATACGAGGAGGTCGGCGGGGAGCTGTTTTTT. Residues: CASSLYEEVGGELFF.

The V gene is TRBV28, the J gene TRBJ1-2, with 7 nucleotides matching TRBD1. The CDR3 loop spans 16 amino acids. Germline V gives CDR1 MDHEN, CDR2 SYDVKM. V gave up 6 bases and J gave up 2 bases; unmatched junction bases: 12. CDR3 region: CASSPPGQLPNYGYTF. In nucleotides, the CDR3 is TGTGCCAGCAGCCCCCCGGGACAGCTTCCAAACTATGGCTACACCTTC.